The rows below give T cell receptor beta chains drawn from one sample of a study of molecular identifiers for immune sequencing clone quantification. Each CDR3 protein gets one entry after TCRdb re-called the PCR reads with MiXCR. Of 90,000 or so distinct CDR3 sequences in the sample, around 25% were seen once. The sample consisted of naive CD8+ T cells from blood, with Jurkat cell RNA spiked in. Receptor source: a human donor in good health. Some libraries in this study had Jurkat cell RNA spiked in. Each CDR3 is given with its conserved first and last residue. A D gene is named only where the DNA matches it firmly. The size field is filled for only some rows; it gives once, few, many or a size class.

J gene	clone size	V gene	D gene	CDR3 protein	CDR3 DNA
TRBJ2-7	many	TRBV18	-	CASSPLVPGRIYEQYF	TGTGCCAGCTCACCACTAGTCCCGGGACGAATCTACGAGCAGTACTTC
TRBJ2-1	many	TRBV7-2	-	CASSPDSSYNEQFF	TGTGCCAGCAGCCCTGACTCCTCCTACAATGAGCAGTTCTTC
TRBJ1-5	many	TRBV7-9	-	CASSSGDSQGQPQHF	TGTGCCAGCAGCTCGGGGGACTCTCAGGGTCAGCCCCAGCATTTT
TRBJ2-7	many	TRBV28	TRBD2	CASSSGLVAYEQYF	TGTGCCAGCAGTTCCGGACTAGTCGCCTACGAGCAGTACTTC
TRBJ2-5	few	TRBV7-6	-	CASSTPWDGEQETQYF	TGTGCCAGCAGCACACCCTGGGACGGAGAACAAGAGACCCAGTACTTC
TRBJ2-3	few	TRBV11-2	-	CASSSEDYTQYF	TGTGCCAGCAGCTCAGAGGACTATACGCAGTATTTT
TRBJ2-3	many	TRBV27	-	CASSQQHGIGLTDTQYF	TGTGCCAGCAGTCAACAGCACGGGATTGGCCTCACAGATACGCAGTATTTT
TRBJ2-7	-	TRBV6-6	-	CASSYGPSAYEQYF	TGTGCCAGCAGTTACGGGCCCTCCGCCTACGAGCAGTACTTC
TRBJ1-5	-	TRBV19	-	CASSIGDRAIQPQHF	TGTGCCAGTAGTATAGGGGACCGAGCGATTCAGCCCCAGCATTTT
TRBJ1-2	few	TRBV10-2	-	CASSESLQENYGYTF	TGCGCCAGCAGTGAGAGTTTACAGGAGAATTATGGCTACACCTTC
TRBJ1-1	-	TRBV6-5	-	CASSTWDIERGAFF	TGTGCCAGCAGTACCTGGGACATCGAGCGGGGAGCTTTCTTT
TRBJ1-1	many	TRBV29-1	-	CSVELNTEAFF	TGCAGCGTTGAGTTGAACACTGAAGCTTTCTTT
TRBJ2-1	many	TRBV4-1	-	CASSQFGAYYNEQFF	TGCGCCAGCAGCCAATTCGGGGCATATTACAATGAGCAGTTCTTC
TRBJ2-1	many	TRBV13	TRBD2	CASSVSGREGDEQFF	TGTGCCAGCAGCGTTAGCGGGAGGGAGGGGGATGAGCAGTTCTTC
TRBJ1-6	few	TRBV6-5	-	CASSIQGLNLPLHF	TGTGCCAGCAGTATACAGGGTTTAAATTTACCCCTCCACTTT
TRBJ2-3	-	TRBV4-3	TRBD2	CASSQVGPRREAYTQYF	TGCGCCAGCAGCCAAGTTGGTCCCAGGCGGGAGGCGTATACGCAGTATTTT
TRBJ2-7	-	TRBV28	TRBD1	CASSYRGTISYEQYF	TGTGCCAGCAGTTACAGGGGAACCATCTCCTACGAGCAGTACTTC
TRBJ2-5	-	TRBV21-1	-	CASSNIVNYQETQYF	TGTGCCAGCAGCAACATCGTGAACTACCAAGAGACCCAGTACTTC
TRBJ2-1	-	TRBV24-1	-	CATSDSGAYNEQFF	TGTGCCACCAGTGATTCTGGGGCATACAATGAGCAGTTCTTC
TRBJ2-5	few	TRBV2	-	CASKGIGETQYF	TGTGCCAGCAAGGGAATTGGTGAGACCCAGTACTTC
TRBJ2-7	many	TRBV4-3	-	CASSYARGDYEQYF	TGCGCCAGCTCGTACGCGCGGGGAGACTACGAGCAGTACTTC
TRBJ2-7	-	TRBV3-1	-	CASSQEMSRFDGEQYF	TGTGCCAGCAGCCAAGAAATGAGTCGGTTCGATGGTGAGCAGTACTTC
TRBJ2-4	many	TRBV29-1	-	CSVAENIQYF	TGCAGCGTCGCAGAAAACATTCAGTACTTC
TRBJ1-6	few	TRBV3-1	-	CASSHPVRGVYNSPLHF	TGTGCCAGCAGCCACCCGGTTCGAGGGGTTTATAATTCACCCCTCCACTTT
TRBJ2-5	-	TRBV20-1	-	CSARDRSEYQETQYF	TGCAGTGCTAGAGATCGGTCAGAATATCAAGAGACCCAGTACTTC
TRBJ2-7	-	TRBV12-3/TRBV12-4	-	CASSRGPYEQYF	TGTGCCAGCAGCCGTGGGCCCTACGAGCAGTACTTC
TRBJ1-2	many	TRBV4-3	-	CASSQMPRGSDYGYTF	TGCGCCAGCAGCCAAATGCCCCGGGGTTCGGATTATGGCTACACCTTC
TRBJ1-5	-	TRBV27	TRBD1	CASAGGRSDQPQHF	TGTGCCAGTGCAGGGGGTCGTAGCGATCAGCCCCAGCATTTT
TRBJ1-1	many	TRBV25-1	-	CASSRGANTEAFF	TGTGCCAGCTCCCGGGGAGCTAACACTGAAGCTTTCTTT
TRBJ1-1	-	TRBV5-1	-	CASSWAANTEAFF	TGCGCCAGCAGCTGGGCGGCGAACACTGAAGCTTTCTTT
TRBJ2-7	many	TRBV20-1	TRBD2	CSARDSLSSGGLDEQYF	TGCAGTGCTAGAGATTCCCTCTCTAGCGGGGGCCTCGACGAGCAGTACTTC
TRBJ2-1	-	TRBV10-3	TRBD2	CAISELGGSSYNEQFF	TGTGCCATCAGTGAACTCGGGGGGAGCTCCTACAATGAGCAGTTCTTC
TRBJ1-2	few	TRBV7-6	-	CASSDDPLHGYTF	TGTGCCAGCAGCGATGACCCTCTACATGGCTACACCTTC
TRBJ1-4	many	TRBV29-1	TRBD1	CSVEIAGTANEKLFF	TGCAGCGTTGAAATAGCCGGGACAGCTAATGAAAAACTGTTTTTT
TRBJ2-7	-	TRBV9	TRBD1	CAGSLGQGSYEQYF	TGTGCCGGCAGCTTGGGACAGGGTTCCTACGAGCAGTACTTC
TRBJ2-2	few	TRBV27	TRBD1	CASSLVGTGDWTGELFF	TGTGCCAGCAGTTTAGTAGGGACAGGGGATTGGACCGGGGAGCTGTTTTTT
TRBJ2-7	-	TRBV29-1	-	CCVDQGAEQYF	TGCTGCGTCGATCAGGGTGCCGAGCAGTACTTC
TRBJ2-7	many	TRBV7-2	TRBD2	CASSWFLAGSYEQYF	TGTGCCAGCAGCTGGTTTCTAGCGGGAAGCTACGAGCAGTACTTC
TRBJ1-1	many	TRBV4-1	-	CASSQSGSEAFF	TGCGCCAGCAGCCAATCAGGGTCTGAAGCTTTCTTT
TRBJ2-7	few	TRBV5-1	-	CASSLEGDYEQYF	TGCGCCAGCAGCTTGGAAGGGGACTACGAGCAGTACTTC
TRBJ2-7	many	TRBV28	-	CASSLQRLGSYEQYF	TGTGCCAGCAGTTTGCAGCGGCTCGGCTCCTACGAGCAGTACTTC
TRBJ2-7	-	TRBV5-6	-	CASSFDGAYEQYF	TGTGCCAGCAGCTTTGACGGAGCCTACGAGCAGTACTTC
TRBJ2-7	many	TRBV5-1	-	CASSLAWGDTYEQYF	TGCGCCAGCAGCTTGGCCTGGGGGGATACCTACGAGCAGTACTTC
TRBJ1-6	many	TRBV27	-	CASTRDYNSPLHF	TGTGCCAGCACCCGGGACTATAATTCACCCCTCCACTTT
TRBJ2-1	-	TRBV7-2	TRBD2	CASSSTSGRAMGDEQFF	TGTGCCAGCAGCTCCACTAGCGGGAGGGCCATGGGGGATGAGCAGTTCTTC
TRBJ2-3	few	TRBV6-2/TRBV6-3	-	CASSPPDAWGTDTQYF	TGTGCCAGCAGTCCGCCCGACGCTTGGGGCACAGATACGCAGTATTTT
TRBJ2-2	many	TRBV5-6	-	CASSDSWGAPNTGELFF	TGTGCCAGCAGCGACTCCTGGGGGGCCCCGAACACCGGGGAGCTGTTTTTT
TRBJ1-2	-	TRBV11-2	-	CASSPAQNYGYTF	TGTGCCAGCAGCCCGGCGCAGAACTATGGCTACACCTTC
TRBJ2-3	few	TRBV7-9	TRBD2	CASSSRPSTSNLEDTQYF	TGTGCCAGCAGCTCTAGGCCATCGACTAGCAACCTGGAAGATACGCAGTATTTT
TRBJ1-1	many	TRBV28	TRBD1	CASSSGQEDTEAFF	TGTGCCAGCAGTTCGGGACAGGAGGACACTGAAGCTTTCTTT
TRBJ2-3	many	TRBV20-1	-	CSASGGLDKGVTDTQYF	TGCAGTGCTAGTGGGGGTTTGGACAAGGGGGTCACAGATACGCAGTATTTT
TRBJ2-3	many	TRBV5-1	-	CASSLVSVGGGADTQYF	TGCGCCAGCAGCTTGGTTTCCGTGGGAGGTGGGGCAGATACGCAGTATTTT
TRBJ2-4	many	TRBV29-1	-	CSVERGNIQYF	TGCAGCGTTGAAAGGGGGAACATTCAGTACTTC
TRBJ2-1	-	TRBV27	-	CASSDPGASNEQFF	TGTGCCAGCAGCGACCCGGGAGCCTCCAATGAGCAGTTCTTC